Sequencing of this TCR beta chain was carried out in a study of cytomegalovirus exposure and HLA in healthy donors. With 60 Vbeta and 13 Jbeta primers, the PCR was carried out. The repertoire was sequenced with immunoSEQ multiplex PCR; TCRdb's copy has only in-frame clones and lacks some. The repertoire has about 92,000 clones, roughly 81% of them found once; the top ten carry roughly 5.5%. Germline lookup yields CDR1 LNHNV and CDR2 YYDKDF (reference sequence). V lost 0 bases, J lost 10 bases, and 16 bases lay in between. CDR3 length equals 16 residues. The rearrangement links TRBV15 to TRBJ1-6; a possible D gene is TRBD1 (5 bases). This TCR came from a young woman in good health and CMV-seropositive. The material sequenced was PBMCs. In DNA, the CDR3 is TGTGCCACCAGCAGAGACGGAGGGGCCGGTCCCTCACCCCTCCACTTT. Its protein is CATSRDGGAGPSPLHF.